This TCR beta chain was identified in a study of a mutant IDH1 vaccine in newly diagnosed glioma. In the study overall: It was radiotherapy, temozolomide, or both that patients received previously, with most receiving both.

Germline CDR1 SQVTM, CDR2 ANQGSEA. V lost 7 bases and J lost 4, with 8 bases in between. This CDR3 has 11 residues. The time point: week 23, last vaccination. Each vaccine dose was 300 ug of mutant IDH1 20-mer peptide, with topical imiquimod. Clones were read by immunoSEQ multiplex PCR, and TCRdb kept only the in-frame ones, dropping some. This table has about 41,000 clones, about four fifths appearing once. Note on this clone: What it recognizes is unknown.

The TCR comes from a woman aged 40 to 50 with glioma. Some clones in this sample may be carry-over from other donors' samples. Sample: PBMCs, taken from a glioma patient whose treatment included an IDH1 peptide vaccine. This chain uses TRBV29-1 with TRBJ1-3; perhaps TRBD1 as D (5 bases). The CDR3: CSGAGGNTIYF. Written as DNA, the CDR3 is TGCAGCGGGGCAGGGGGAAACACCATATATTTT.